This T cell receptor (beta chain) was captured by sequencing in a study of blood T cell repertoires in COVID-19. Profiled with immunoSEQ multiplex PCR; TCRdb holds only in-frame clones, not every one. This repertoire shows hundreds of thousands of clones, about 89% found once; its top ten account for around 3%. CDR1 is LGHNA and CDR2 is YNFKEQ in the germline V gene. The CDR3 covers 17 residues. The ends lost 1 base at V and 5 bases at J; junction bases unmatched: 11. J is TRBJ2-5 and V is TRBV4-2, with 9 bases identical to TRBD2. This sequence was found in a young woman with COVID-19, enrolled during active disease. Sequencing input: peripheral blood. This CDR3 reads CASSQGGGGAPSETQYF. CDR3 in DNA: TGTGCCAGCAGCCAAGGGGGCGGGGGGGCCCCCTCGGAGACCCAGTACTTC.